This T cell receptor (beta chain) was recovered during a study of response to subunit inactivated influenza vaccine. Study-level points and caveats: Authors suggested each seasonal flu vaccination may recruit only limited numbers of new T cells.

There are 13 residues in the CDR3. V dropped 3 bases and J dropped 4 bases, with 9 bases sitting between them. The V gene's germline CDR1 is SGHNT and CDR2 YENEEA. In this sample, this clonotype turned up many times. The antigen is undetermined. TCRdb re-analysed the RT-PCR reads in MiXCR, keeping a single row per CDR3 protein. The data show fewer than 550,000 distinct CDR3 sequences, roughly 25% seen once. The receptor was isolated from a man aged 45 to 65 who received an inactivated influenza vaccine. The rearrangement links TRBV11-3 to TRBJ2-5, with D tentatively TRBD1 (6 bases). Material: CD4+ T cells sorted from PBMCs, obtained around 5 days after vaccination. CDR3 sequence (DNA): TGTGCCAGCAGCTTGTCAGGGGCAGAGACCCAGTACTTC. This codes for CASSLSGAETQYF.